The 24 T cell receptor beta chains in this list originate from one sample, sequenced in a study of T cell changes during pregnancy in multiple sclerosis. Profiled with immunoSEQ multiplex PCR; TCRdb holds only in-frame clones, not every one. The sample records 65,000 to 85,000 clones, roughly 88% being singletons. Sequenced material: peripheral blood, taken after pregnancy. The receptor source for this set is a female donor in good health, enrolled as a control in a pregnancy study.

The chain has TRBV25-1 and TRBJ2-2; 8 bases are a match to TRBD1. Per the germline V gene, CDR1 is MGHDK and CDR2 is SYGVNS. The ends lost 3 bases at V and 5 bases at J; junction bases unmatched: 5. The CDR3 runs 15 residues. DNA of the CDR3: TGTGCCAGCAGTGACCGGACAGGGAAAACCGGGGAGCTGTTTTTT. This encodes CASSDRTGKTGELFF. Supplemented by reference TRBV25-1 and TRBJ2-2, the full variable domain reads EADIYQTPRYLVIGTGKKITLECSQTMGHDKMYWYQQDPGMELHLIHYSYGVNSTEKGDLSSESTVSRIRTEHFPLTLESARPSHTSQYLCASSDRTGKTGELFFGEGSRLTVL.

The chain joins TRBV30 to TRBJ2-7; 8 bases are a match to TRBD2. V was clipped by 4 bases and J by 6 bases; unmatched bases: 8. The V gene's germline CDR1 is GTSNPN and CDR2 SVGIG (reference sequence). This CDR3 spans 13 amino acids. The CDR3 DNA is TGTGCCTGGACCGCGACTAGCGCGGGCGAGCAGTACTTC. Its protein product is CAWTATSAGEQYF.

CDR3 DNA: TGTGCCAGCATTCGAAGCGGGGGGGCGGGTGAGCAGTTCTTC. It codes for CASIRSGGAGEQFF. The chain couples TRBV6-1 to TRBJ2-1, with 10 bases lining up with TRBD2. Germline CDR1 and CDR2: MNHNS and SASEGT. This CDR3 region has 14 residues. J lost 9 bases, V lost 7 bases, and 9 bases had no gene match.

The CDR3 reads CASRPLGNTGELFF. The CDR3 region has the DNA TGTGCCAGCAGGCCACTAGGGAACACCGGGGAGCTGTTTTTT. The rearrangement uses TRBV7-2 and TRBJ2-2, with D perhaps matching TRBD2 (5 bases). Trimming removed 6 bases from V and 1 base from J, with 9 bases in between. This CDR3 comprises 14 residues. Germline V gene lookup returns CDR1 SGHTA and CDR2 FQGNSA.

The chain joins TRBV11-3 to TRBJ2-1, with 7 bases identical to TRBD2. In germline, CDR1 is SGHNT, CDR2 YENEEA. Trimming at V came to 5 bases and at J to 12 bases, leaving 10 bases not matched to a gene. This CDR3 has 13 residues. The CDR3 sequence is CASSAYGEGGQFF. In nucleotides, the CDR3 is TGTGCCAGCAGCGCGTACGGGGAGGGCGGGCAGTTCTTC.

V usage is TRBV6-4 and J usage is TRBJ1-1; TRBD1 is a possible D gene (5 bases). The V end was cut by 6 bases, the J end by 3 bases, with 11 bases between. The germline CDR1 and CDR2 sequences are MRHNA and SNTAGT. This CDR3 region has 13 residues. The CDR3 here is CASRAGFDTEAFF. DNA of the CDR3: TGTGCCAGCAGGGCAGGGTTTGACACTGAAGCTTTCTTT.

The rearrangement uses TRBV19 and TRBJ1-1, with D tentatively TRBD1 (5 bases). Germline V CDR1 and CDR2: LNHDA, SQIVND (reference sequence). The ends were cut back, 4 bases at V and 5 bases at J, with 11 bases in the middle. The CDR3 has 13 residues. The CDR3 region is CASSTPGWTEAFF. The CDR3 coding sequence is TGTGCCAGTAGTACCCCAGGGTGGACTGAAGCTTTCTTT.

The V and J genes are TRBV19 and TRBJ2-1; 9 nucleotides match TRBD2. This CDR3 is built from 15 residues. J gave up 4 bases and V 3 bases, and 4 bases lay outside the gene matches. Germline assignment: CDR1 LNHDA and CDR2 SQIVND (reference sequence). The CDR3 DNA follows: TGTGCCAGTAGTATTACTAGCGGGCGATACAATGAGCAGTTCTTC. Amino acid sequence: CASSITSGRYNEQFF. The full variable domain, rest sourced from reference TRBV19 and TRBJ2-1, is DGGITQSPKYLFRKEGQNVTLSCEQNLNHDAMYWYRQDPGQGLRLIYYSQIVNDFQKGDIAEGYSVSREKKESFPLTVTSAQKNPTAFYLCASSITSGRYNEQFFGPGTRLTVL.

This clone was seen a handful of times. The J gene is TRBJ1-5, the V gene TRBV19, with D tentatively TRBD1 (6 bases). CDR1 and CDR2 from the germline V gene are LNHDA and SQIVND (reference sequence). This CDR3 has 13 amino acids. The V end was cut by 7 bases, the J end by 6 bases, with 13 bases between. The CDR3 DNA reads TGTGCCAGTAACACAGGGACCCCTCAGCCCCAGCATTTT. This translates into CASNTGTPQPQHF. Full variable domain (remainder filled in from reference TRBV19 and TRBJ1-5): DGGITQSPKYLFRKEGQNVTLSCEQNLNHDAMYWYRQDPGQGLRLIYYSQIVNDFQKGDIAEGYSVSREKKESFPLTVTSAQKNPTAFYLCASNTGTPQPQHFGDGTRLSIL.

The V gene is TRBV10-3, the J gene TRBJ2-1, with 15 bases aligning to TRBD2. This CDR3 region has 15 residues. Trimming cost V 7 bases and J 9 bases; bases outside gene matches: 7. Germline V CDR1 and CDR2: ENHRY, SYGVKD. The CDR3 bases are TGTGCCATCAAAGGGACTAGCGGGAGGTCGGTTGAGCAGTTCTTC. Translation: CAIKGTSGRSVEQFF.

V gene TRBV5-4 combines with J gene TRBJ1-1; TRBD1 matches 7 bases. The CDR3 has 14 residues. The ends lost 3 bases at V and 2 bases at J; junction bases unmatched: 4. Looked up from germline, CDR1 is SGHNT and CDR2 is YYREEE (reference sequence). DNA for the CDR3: TGTGCCAGCAGCTGGACAGGTAGTAACACTGAAGCTTTCTTT. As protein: CASSWTGSNTEAFF.

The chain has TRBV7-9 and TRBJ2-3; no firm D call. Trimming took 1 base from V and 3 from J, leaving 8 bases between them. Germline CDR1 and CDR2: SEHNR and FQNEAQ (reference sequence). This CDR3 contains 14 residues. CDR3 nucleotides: TGTGCCAGCAGCTTAGAGCGCGCGACAGATACGCAGTATTTT. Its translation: CASSLERATDTQYF. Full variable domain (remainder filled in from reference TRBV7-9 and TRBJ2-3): DTGVSQNPRHKITKRGQNVTFRCDPISEHNRLYWYRQTLGQGPEFLTYFQNEAQLEKSRLLSDRFSAERPKGSFSTLEIQRTEQGDSAMYLCASSLERATDTQYFGPGTRLTVL.

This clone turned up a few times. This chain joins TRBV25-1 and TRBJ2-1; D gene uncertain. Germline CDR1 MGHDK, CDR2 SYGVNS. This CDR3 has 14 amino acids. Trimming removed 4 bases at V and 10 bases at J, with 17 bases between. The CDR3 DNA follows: TGTGCCAGCAGTGCAAAAACGCCCCAAGAGGAGCAGTTCTTC. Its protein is CASSAKTPQEEQFF.

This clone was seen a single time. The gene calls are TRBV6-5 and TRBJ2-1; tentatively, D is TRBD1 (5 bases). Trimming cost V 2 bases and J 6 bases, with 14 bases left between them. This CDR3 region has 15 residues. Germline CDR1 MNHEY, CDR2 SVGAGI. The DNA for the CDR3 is TGTGCCAGCAGTTACCAGTTCAGGGTAGGCAATGAGCAGTTCTTC. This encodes CASSYQFRVGNEQFF.

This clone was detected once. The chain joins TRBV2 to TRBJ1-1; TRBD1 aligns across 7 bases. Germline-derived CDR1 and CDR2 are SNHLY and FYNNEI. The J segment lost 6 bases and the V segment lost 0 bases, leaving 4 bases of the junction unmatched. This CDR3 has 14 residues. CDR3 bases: TGTGCCAGCAGTGAAGCACAGGGGAGTTCTGAAGCTTTCTTT. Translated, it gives CASSEAQGSSEAFF.

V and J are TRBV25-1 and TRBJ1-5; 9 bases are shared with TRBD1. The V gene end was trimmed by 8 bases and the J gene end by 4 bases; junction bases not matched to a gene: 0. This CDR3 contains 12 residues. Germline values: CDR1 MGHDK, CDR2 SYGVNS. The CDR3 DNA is TGTGCCAGCGGACAGGGGAATCAGCCCCAGCATTTT. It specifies CASGQGNQPQHF.

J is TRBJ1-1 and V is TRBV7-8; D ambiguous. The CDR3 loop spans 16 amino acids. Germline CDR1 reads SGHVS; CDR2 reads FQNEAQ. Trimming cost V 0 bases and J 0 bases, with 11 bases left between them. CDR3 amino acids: CASSLAPEGLNTEAFF. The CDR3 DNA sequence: TGTGCCAGCAGCTTAGCGCCGGAGGGTCTGAACACTGAAGCTTTCTTT.

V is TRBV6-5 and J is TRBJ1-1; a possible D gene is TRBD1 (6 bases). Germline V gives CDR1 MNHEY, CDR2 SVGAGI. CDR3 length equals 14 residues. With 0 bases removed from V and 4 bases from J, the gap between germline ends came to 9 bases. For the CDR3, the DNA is TGTGCCAGCAGTTACTCGCAGGGGAGCACTGAAGCTTTCTTT. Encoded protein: CASSYSQGSTEAFF.

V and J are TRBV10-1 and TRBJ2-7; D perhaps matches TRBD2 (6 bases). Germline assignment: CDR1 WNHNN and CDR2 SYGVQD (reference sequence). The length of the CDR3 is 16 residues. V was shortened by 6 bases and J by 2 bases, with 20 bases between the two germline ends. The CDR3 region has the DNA TGCGCCAGCAGCCTTCGCCCCGCGGGGCCAACCTACGAGCAGTACTTC. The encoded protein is CASSLRPAGPTYEQYF.

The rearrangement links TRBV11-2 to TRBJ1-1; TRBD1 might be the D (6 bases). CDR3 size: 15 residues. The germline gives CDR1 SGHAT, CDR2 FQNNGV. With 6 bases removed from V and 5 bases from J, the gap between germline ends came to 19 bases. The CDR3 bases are TGTGCCAGCAGTTTCCAGGGACACGGAACTACTGAAGCTTTCTTT. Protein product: CASSFQGHGTTEAFF. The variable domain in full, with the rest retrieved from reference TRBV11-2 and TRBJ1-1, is EAGVAQSPRYKIIEKRQSVAFWCNPISGHATLYWYQQILGQGPKLLIQFQNNGVVDDSQLPKDRFSAERLKGVDSTLKIQPAKLEDSAVYLCASSFQGHGTTEAFFGQGTRLTVV.

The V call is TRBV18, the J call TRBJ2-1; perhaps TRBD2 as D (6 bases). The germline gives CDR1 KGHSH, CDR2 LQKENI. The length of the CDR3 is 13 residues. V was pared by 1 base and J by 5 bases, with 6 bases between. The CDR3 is CASSPRGNNEQFF. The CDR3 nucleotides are TGTGCCAGCTCACCACGCGGGAACAATGAGCAGTTCTTC.

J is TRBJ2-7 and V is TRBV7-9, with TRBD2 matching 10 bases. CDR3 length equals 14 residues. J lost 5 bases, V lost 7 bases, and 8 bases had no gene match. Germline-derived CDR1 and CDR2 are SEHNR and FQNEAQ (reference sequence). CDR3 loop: CASITAGGPHEQYF. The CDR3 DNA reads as TGTGCCAGCATAACAGCGGGAGGGCCCCACGAGCAGTACTTC.

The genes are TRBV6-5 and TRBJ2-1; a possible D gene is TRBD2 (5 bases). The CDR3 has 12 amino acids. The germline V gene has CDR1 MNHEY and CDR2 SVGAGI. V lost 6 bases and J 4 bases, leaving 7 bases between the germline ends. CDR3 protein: CASRDSYNEQFF. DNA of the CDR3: TGTGCCAGCAGGGACTCGTACAATGAGCAGTTCTTC.

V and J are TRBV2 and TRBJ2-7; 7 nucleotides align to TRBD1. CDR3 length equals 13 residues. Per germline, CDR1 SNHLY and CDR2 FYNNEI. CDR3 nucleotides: TGTGCTACAGCTCGGGACAGCCTCTACGAGCAGTACTTC. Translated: CATARDSLYEQYF.